This TCR beta chain was obtained from a study of regulatory T cells in long-lasting Graves disease. Study in general: Persistent Graves' disease denoted over 5 years of antithyroid drugs plus positive TSH receptor antibodies.

This sample's time point: persistent/refractory GD, antithyroid drugs over 5 years with positive TRAb. There was RNA extracted from PBMCs, and the TCR library was made from it. Graves' disease diagnosis followed American Thyroid Association guidelines. Libraries of TCR beta came from iRepertoire HTBI primers plus Arm-PCR of CDR3 regions. Using its own MiXCR run on the multiplex PCR reads, TCRdb lists one record per CDR3 protein. Of around 400,000 distinct CDR3 sequences in the sample, about 20% were seen once. The CDR3 loop spans 13 amino acids. In germline, CDR1 is SEHNR, CDR2 FQNEAQ (reference sequence). V was cut by 3 bases and J by 9 bases, with 15 bases left in between. General study findings and limits: Persistent disease samples used TRBV28, TRBJ1-2 and TRBJ2-5 preferentially.

This clonotype came up a few times. What it binds is unknown. The chain couples TRBV7-9 to TRBJ2-7; D is unclear. Sequenced material: peripheral blood mononuclear cells (PBMCs), taken when the disease was refractory, from a patient treated with antithyroid drugs. This clonotype was sampled from a female donor with Graves disease. The CDR3: CASSLKLVWVQYF. Written as DNA, the CDR3 is TGTGCCAGCAGCTTGAAGTTGGTATGGGTGCAGTACTTC.